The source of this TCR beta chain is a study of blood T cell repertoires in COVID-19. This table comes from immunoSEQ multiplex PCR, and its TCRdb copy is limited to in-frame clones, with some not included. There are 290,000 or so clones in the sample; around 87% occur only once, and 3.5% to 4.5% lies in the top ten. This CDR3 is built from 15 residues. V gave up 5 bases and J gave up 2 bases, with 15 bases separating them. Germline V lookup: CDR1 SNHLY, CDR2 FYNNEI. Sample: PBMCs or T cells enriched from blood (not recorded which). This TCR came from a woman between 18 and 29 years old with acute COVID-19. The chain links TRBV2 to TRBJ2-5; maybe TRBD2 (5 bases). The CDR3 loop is CASSSPRTRQETQYF. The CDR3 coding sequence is TGTGCCAGCAGTTCTCCTCGGACTCGACAAGAGACCCAGTACTTC.